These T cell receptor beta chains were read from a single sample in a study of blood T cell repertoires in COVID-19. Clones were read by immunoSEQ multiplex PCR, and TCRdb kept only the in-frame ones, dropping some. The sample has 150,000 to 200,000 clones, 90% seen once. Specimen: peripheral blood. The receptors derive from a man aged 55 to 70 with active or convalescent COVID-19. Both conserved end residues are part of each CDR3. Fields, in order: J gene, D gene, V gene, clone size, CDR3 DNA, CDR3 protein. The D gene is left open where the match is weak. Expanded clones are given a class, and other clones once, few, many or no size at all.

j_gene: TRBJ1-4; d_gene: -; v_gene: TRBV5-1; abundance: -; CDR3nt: TGCGCCAGCAGCCTGCTCCCGGAGACAACTAATGAAAAACTGTTTTTT; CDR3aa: CASSLLPETTNEKLFF
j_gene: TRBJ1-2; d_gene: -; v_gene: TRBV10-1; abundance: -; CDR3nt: TGCGCCAGCAGTGAGTCTGGAGTCCGTGGCTACACCTTC; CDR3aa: CASSESGVRGYTF
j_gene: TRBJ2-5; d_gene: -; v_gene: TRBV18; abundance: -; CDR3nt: TGTGCCAGCTCACCCCTCTATGGAGGGAGTGGGCAAGAGACCCAGTACTTC; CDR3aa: CASSPLYGGSGQETQYF
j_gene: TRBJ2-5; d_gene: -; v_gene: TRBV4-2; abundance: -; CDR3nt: TGTGCCAGCAGCCAGGTAGACGGGGAGACCCAGTACTTC; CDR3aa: CASSQVDGETQYF
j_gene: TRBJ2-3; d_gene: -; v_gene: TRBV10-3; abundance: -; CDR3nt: TGTGCCATCAGTGAGAACCGGGACACCACAGATACGCAGTATTTT; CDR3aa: CAISENRDTTDTQYF
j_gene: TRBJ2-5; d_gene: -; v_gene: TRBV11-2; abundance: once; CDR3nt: TGTGCCAGCAGCCCCCCCGGTGTTGTCCAGAGGGAGACCCAGTACTTC; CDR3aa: CASSPPGVVQRETQYF
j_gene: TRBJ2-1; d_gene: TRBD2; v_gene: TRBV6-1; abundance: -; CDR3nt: TGTGCCAGCAGTGAATTCAAGGCGGGGGGGCATCATGAGCAGTTCTTC; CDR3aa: CASSEFKAGGHHEQFF
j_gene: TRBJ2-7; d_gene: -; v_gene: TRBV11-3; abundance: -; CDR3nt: TGTGCCAGCAGCCACCGCTCGGGACAACCCTACGAGCAGTACTTC; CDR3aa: CASSHRSGQPYEQYF
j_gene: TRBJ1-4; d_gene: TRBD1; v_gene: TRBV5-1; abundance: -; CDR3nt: TGCGCCAGCAGCTCGGGACAGCGGAATGAAAAACTGTTTTTT; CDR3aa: CASSSGQRNEKLFF
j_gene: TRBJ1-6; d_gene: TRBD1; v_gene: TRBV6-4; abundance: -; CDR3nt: TGTGCCAGCAGACCCGGACAGGAATACTCCTATAATTCACCCCTCCACTTT; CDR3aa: CASRPGQEYSYNSPLHF
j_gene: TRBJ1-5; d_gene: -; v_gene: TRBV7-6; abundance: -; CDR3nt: TGTGCCAGCAGCTTAGCGGCGACAGCCAATCAGCCCCAGCATTTT; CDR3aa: CASSLAATANQPQHF
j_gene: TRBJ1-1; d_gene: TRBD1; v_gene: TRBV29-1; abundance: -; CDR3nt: TGCAGCGTCCCGGGACAGGGGAACACTGAAGCTTTCTTT; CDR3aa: CSVPGQGNTEAFF
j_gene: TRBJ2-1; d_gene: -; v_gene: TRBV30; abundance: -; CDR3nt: TGTGCCTGGAGTGTATCCGTAAATGAGCAGTTCTTC; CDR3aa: CAWSVSVNEQFF
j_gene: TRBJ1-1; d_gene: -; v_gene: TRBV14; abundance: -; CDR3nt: TGTGCCAGCAGCCAAGTCCACAGTAATTCAGCTTTCTTT; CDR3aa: CASSQVHSNSAFF
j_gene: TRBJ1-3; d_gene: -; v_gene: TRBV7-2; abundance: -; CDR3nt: TGTGCCAGCAGCGCACAACTTAGCTATGGAAACACCATATATTTT; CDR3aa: CASSAQLSYGNTIYF
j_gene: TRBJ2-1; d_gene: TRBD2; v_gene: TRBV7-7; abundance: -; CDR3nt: TGTGCCAGCAGCTACGGACTAGGGGACTTTCAGCAGTTCTTC; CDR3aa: CASSYGLGDFQQFF
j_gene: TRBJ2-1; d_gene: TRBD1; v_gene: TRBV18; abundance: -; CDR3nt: TGTGCCAGCTCAGGACAGGGCCTTGATGAGCAGTTCTTC; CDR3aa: CASSGQGLDEQFF
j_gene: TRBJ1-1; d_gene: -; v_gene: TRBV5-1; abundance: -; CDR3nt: TGCGCCAGCAGCCAAACCAATTTTGATCGGACTGAAGCTTTCTTT; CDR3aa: CASSQTNFDRTEAFF
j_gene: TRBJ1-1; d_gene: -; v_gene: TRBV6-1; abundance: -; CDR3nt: TGTGCCAGCAGTGAACTCTACAGGGAAATAACTGAAGCTTTCTTT; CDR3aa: CASSELYREITEAFF
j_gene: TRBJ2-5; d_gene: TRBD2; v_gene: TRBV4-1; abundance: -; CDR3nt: TGCGCCAGCAGCCAAGATGGGACTAGCTTTAAGACCCAGTACTTC; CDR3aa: CASSQDGTSFKTQYF
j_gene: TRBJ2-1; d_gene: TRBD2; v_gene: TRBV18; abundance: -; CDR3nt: TGTGCCAGCTCACCACCAGCGGGGGGCGACAATGAGCAGTTCTTC; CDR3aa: CASSPPAGGDNEQFF
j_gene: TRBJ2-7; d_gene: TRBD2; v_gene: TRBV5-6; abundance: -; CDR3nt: TGTGCCAGCAGCCGGGGGACTAGCGGCTACGAGCAGTACTTC; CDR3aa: CASSRGTSGYEQYF
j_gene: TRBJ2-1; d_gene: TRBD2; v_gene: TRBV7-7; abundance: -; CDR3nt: TGTGCCAGCAGTTTAGCAACCGGGACTAGCGGGAACTATGAGCAGTTCTTC; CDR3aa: CASSLATGTSGNYEQFF
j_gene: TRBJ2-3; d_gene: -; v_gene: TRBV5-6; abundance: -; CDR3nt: TGTGCCAGCAGCTTGGCCGGTCTCCAGGCTAGCACAGATACGCAGTATTTT; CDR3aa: CASSLAGLQASTDTQYF
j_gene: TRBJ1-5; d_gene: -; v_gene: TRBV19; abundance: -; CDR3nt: TGTGCCAGTAGTATAGTACAGGATAGCAATCAGCCCCAGCATTTT; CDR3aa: CASSIVQDSNQPQHF
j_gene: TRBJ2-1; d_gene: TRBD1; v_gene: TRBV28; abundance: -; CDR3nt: TGTGCCAGCTACTCCCCCGCGACAGGGGAGGTTGAGCAGTTCTTC; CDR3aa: CASYSPATGEVEQFF
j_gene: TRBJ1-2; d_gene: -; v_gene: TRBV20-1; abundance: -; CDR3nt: TGCAGTGCTAGTAACAGGGAGAACTATGGCTACACCTTC; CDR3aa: CSASNRENYGYTF
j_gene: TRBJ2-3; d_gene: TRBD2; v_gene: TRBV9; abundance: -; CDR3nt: TGTGCCAGCAGCGTAGGTAATAGCGGGAACACAGATACGCAGTATTTT; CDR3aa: CASSVGNSGNTDTQYF
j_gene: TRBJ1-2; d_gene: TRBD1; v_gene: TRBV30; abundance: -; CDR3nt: TGTGCCTGGACTCCTGACAGGGGCGGGTATGGCTACACCTTC; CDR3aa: CAWTPDRGGYGYTF
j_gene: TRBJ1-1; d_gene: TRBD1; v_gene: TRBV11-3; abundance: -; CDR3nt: TGTGCCAGCAGCGTCGGACAGGGGAACACTGAAGCTTTCTTT; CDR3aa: CASSVGQGNTEAFF
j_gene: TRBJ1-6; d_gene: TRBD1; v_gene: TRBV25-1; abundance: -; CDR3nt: TGTGCCAGCAGTGAATCCCACAGGGGTAATTCACCCCTCCACTTT; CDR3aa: CASSESHRGNSPLHF
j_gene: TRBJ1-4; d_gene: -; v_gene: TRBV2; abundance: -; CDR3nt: TGTGCCAGCCTCCCGGACAGCGAAAAACTGTTTTTT; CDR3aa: CASLPDSEKLFF
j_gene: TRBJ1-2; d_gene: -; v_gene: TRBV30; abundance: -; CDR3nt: TGTGCCTGGAGAAGGAGTGGGGGCTCGGGTGGCTACACCTTC; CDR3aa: CAWRRSGGSGGYTF
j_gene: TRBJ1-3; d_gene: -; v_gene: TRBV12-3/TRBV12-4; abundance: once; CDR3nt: TGTGCCAGCAGTCTAGAGGGGAACACCATATATTTT; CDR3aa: CASSLEGNTIYF
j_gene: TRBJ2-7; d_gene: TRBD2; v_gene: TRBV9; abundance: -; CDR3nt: TGTGCCAGCAGCGGGTCCGTTGCGGGGGGATCAAGCTCCTACGAGCAGTACTTC; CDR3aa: CASSGSVAGGSSSYEQYF
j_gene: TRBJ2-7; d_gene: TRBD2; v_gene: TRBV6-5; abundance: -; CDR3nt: TGTGCCAGCAGCACTGAGGTAGCGGGGGGGCGGGAGCAGTACTTC; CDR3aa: CASSTEVAGGREQYF
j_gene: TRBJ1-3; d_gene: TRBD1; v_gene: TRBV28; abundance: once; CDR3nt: TGTGCCAGCAGCCCTACAGGGGGCTTTGGAAACACCATATATTTT; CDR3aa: CASSPTGGFGNTIYF
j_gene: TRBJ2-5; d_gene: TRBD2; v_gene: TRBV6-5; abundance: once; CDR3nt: TGTGCCAGCAGTTACTTGGGACTAGTAGGCCAAGAGACCCAGTACTTC; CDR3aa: CASSYLGLVGQETQYF
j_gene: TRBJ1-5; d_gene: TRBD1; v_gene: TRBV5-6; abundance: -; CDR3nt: TGTGCCAGCAGCCCCGGGACAGGGCTTCAGCCCCAGCATTTT; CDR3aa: CASSPGTGLQPQHF
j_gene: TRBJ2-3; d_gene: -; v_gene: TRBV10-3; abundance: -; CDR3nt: TGTGCCACCGGTAGCGAGGCTAGCACAGATACGCAGTATTTT; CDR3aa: CATGSEASTDTQYF
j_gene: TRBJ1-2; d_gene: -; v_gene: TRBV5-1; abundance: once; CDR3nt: TGCGCCAGCAGCTTGGAGTCAGGGGTCTATGGCTACACCTTC; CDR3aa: CASSLESGVYGYTF
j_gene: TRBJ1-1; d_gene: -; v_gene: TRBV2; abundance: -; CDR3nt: TGTGCCAGCAGCCCCCACTTGATAGTGGCTGAAGCTTTCTTT; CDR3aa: CASSPHLIVAEAFF
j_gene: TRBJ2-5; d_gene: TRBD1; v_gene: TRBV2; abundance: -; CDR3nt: TGTGCCAGCAGGGCGAGACAGGGAGAGACCCAGTACTTC; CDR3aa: CASRARQGETQYF
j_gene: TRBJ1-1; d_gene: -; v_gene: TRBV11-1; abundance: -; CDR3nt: TGTGCCAGCAGCTTAGCCCAGGGGAGCACTGAAGCTTTCTTT; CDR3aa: CASSLAQGSTEAFF
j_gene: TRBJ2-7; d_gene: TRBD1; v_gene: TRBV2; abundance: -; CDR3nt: TGTGCCAGCAGTGCCAAGACAGGGCGCTCCTACGAGCAGTACTTC; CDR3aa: CASSAKTGRSYEQYF
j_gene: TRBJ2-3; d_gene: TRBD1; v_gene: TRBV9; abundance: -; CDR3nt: TGTGCCAGCAGCGTAGGACAGGGGGTGAGGGTAGATACGCAGTATTTT; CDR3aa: CASSVGQGVRVDTQYF
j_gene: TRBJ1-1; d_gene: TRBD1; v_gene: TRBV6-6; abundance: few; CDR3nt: TGTGCCAGCAGCCGATCAACTCAGGGGGCCGGAACTGAAGCTTTCTTT; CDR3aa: CASSRSTQGAGTEAFF
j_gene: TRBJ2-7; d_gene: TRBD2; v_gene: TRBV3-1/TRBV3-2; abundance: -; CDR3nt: TGTGCCAGCAGCCAAGGAGCGGGAGGGCCCTCCTACGAGCAGTACTTC; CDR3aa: CASSQGAGGPSYEQYF
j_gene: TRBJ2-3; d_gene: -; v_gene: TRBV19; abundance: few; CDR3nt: TGTGCCAGTAGTATGGGCGCGTTTACAGATACGCAGTATTTT; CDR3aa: CASSMGAFTDTQYF
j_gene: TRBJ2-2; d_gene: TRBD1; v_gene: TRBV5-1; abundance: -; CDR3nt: TGCGCCAGCAGCTTCCTACAGGGGCCCACCGGGGAGCTGTTTTTT; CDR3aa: CASSFLQGPTGELFF